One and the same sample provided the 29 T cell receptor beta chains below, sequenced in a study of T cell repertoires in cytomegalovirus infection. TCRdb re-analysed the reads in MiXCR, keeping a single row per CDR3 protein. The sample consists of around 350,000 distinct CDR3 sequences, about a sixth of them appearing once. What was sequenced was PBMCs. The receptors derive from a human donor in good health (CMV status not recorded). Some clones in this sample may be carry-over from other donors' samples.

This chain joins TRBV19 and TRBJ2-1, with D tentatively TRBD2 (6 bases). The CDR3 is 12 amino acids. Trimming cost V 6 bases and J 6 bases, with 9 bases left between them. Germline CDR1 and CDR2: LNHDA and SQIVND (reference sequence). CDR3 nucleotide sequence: TGTGCCAGTAGCAGACTAGGCAATGAGCAGTTCTTC. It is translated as CASSRLGNEQFF.

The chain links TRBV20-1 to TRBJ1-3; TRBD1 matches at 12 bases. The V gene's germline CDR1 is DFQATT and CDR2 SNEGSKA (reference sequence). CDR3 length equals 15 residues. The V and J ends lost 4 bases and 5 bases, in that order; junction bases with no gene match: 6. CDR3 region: CSAIGGQGARNTIYF. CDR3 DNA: TGCAGTGCTATAGGGGGACAGGGGGCTAGAAACACCATATATTTT.

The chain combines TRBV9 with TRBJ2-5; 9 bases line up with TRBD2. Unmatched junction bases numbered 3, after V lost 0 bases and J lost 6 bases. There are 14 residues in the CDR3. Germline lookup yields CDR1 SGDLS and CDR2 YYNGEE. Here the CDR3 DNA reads TGTGCCAGCAGCGTAGGACTAGCGGAGAAGACCCAGTACTTC. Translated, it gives CASSVGLAEKTQYF.

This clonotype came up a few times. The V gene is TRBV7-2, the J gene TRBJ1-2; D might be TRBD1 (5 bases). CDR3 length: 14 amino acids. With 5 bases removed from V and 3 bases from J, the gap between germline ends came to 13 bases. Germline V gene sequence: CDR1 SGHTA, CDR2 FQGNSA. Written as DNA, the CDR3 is TGTGCCAGCAGCCGGGACCATACGGACTATGGCTACACCTTC. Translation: CASSRDHTDYGYTF.

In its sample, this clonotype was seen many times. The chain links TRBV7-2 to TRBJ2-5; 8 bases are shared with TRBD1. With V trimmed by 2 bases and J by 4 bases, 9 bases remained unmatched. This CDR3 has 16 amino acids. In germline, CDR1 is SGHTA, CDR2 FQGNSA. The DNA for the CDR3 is TGTGCCAGCAGCTTAACTACAGGGGGATTAGGAGAGACCCAGTACTTC. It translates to CASSLTTGGLGETQYF.

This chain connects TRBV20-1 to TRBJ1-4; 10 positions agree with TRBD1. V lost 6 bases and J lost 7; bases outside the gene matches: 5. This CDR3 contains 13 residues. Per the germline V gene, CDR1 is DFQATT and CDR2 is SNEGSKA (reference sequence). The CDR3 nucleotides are TGCAGTGCCGCGACAGGGGGCGGTGAAAAACTGTTTTTT. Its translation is CSAATGGGEKLFF.

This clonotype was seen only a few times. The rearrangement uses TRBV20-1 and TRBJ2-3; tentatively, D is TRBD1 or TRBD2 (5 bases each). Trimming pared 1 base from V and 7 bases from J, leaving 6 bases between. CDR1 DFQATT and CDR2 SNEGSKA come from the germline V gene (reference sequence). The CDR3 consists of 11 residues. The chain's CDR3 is CSARGGYTQYF. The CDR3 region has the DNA TGCAGTGCTAGAGGGGGGTATACGCAGTATTTT.

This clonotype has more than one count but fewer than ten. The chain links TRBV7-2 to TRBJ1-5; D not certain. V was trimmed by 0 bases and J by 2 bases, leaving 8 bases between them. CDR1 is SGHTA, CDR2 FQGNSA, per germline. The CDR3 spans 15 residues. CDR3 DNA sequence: TGTGCCAGCAGCTTAGCCAGTTTTCGCAATCAGCCCCAGCATTTT. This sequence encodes CASSLASFRNQPQHF.

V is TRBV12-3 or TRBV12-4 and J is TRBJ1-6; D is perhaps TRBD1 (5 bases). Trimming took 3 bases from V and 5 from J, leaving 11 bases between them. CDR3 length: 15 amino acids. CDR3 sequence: CASSFSAGNNSPLHF. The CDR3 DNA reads TGTGCCAGCAGTTTTTCGGCAGGGAATAATTCACCCCTCCACTTT.

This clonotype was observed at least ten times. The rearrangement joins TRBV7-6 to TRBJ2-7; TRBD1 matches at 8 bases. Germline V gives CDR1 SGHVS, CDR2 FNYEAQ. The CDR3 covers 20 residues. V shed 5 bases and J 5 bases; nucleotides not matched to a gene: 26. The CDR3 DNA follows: TGTGCCAGCAGCCCCAGGGGGCCAAGGGGTATAAGGGACAGCATACACGAGCAGTACTTC. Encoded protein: CASSPRGPRGIRDSIHEQYF.

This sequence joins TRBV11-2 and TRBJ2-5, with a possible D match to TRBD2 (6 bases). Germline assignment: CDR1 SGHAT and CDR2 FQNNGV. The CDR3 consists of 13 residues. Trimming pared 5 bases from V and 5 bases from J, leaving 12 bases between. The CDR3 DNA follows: TGTGCCAGCAGCCAAACTAGCCTTGAGACCCAGTACTTC. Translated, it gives CASSQTSLETQYF.

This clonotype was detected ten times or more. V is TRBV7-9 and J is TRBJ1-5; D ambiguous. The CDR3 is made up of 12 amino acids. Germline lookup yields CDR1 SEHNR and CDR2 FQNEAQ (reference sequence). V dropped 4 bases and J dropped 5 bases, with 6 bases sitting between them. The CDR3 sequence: CASSSDHQPQHF. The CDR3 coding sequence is TGTGCCAGCAGCTCCGACCATCAGCCCCAGCATTTT.

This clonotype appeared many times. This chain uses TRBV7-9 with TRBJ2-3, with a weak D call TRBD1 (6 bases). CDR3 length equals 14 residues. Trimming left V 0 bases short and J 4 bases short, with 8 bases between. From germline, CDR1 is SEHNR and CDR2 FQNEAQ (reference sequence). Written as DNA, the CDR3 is TGTGCCAGCAGCTTAGCGCAGGGGTCAGATACGCAGTATTTT. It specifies CASSLAQGSDTQYF.

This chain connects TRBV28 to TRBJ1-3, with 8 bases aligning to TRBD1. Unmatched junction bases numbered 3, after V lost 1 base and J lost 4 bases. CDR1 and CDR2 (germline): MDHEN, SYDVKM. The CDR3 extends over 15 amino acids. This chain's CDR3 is CASSLLQGAGNTIYF. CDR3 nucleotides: TGTGCCAGCAGTTTATTGCAGGGGGCGGGAAACACCATATATTTT.

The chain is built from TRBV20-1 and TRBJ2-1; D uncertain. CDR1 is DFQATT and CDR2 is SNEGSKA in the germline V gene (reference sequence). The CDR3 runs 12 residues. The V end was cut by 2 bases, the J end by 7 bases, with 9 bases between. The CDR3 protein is CSARTLENEQFF. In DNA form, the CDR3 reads TGCAGTGCTAGAACCCTGGAGAATGAGCAGTTCTTC.

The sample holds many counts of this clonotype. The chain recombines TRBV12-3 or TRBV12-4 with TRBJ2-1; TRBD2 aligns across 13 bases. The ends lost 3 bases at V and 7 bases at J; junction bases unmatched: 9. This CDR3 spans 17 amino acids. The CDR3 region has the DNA TGTGCCAGCAGTTTCGATCTTGGGACTAGCGGGAAGAATGAGCAGTTCTTC. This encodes CASSFDLGTSGKNEQFF.

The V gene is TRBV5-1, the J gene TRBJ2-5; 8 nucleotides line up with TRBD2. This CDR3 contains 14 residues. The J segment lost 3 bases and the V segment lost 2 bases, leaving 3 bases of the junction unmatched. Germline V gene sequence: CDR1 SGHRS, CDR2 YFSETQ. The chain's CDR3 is CASSLTSGEETQYF. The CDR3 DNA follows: TGCGCCAGCAGCTTAACTAGCGGAGAAGAGACCCAGTACTTC.

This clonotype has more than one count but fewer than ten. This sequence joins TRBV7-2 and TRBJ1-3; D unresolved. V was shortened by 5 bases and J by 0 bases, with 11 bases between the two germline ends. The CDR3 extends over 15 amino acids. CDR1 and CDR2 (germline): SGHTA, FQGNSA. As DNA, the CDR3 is TGTGCCAGCAGCCGCTTCGGACCCTCTGGAAACACCATATATTTT. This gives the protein CASSRFGPSGNTIYF.

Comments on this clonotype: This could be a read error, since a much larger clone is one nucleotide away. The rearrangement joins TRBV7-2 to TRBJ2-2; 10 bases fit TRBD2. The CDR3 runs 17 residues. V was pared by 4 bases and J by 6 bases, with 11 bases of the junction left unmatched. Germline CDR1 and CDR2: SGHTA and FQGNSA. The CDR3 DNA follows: TGTGCCAGCAGCTCTCTCCCCGGGACTAGCGTTCCCGGGGAGCTGTTTTTT. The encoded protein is CASSSLPGTSVPGELFF.

CDR3: CASSYREGQGKGEQFF. CDR3 coding DNA: TGTGCCAGCAGTTACCGAGAAGGACAGGGTAAGGGTGAGCAGTTCTTC. The chain joins TRBV6-2 or TRBV6-3 to TRBJ2-1; TRBD1 agrees at 8 bases. Germline V gene lookup returns CDR1 MNHEY and CDR2 SVGEGT. V dropped 2 bases and J dropped 9; count of bases not matched to a gene: 12. The length of the CDR3 is 16 residues.

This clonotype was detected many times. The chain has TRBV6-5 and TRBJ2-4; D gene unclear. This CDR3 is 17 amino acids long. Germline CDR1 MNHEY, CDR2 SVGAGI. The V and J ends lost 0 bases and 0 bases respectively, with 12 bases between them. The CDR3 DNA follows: TGTGCCAGCAGTTACTCGGGGAACCCCATAGCCAAAAACATTCAGTACTTC. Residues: CASSYSGNPIAKNIQYF.

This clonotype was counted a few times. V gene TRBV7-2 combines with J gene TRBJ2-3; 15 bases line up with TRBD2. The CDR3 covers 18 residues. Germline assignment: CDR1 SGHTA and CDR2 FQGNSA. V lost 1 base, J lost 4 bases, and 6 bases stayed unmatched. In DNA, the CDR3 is TGTGCCAGCAGCTTAGGGGGACTAGCGGGGGGCTACGCAGATACGCAGTATTTT. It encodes CASSLGGLAGGYADTQYF.

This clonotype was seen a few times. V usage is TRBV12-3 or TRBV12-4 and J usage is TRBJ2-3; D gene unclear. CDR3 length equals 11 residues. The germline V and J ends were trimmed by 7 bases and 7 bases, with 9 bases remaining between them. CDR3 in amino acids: CASTLKYTQYF. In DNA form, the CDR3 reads TGTGCCAGCACCCTAAAATATACGCAGTATTTT.

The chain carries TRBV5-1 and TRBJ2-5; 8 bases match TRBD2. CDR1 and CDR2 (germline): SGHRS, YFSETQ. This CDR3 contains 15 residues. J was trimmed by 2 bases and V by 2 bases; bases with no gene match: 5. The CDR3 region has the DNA TGCGCCAGCAGCTTCGGTAGCGGGGTGCAAGAGACCCAGTACTTC. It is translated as CASSFGSGVQETQYF.

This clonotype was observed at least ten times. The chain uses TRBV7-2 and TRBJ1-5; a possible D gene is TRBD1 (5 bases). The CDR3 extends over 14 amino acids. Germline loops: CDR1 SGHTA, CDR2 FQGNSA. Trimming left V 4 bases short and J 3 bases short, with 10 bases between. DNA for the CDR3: TGTGCCAGCAGCTCCTCAGGGCCCAATCAGCCCCAGCATTTT. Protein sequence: CASSSSGPNQPQHF.

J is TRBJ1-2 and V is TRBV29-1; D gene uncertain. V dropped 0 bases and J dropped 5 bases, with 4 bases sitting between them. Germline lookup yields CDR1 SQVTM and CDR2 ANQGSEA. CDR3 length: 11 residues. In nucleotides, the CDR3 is TGCAGCGTTGAAGAACAGTATGGCTACACCTTC. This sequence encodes CSVEEQYGYTF.

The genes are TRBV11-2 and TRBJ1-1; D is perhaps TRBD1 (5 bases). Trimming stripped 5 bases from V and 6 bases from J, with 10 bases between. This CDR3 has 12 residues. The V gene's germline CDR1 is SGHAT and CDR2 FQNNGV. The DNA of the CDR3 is TGTGCCAGCAGCCTTTCAGGGCCTGAAGCTTTCTTT. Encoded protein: CASSLSGPEAFF.

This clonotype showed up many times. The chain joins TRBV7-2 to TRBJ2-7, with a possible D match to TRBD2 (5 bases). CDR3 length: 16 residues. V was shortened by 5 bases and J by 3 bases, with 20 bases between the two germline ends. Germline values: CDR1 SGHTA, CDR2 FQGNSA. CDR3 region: CASSKGRVNSSYEQYF. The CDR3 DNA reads TGTGCCAGCAGCAAAGGGCGGGTTAACTCTAGCTACGAGCAGTACTTC.

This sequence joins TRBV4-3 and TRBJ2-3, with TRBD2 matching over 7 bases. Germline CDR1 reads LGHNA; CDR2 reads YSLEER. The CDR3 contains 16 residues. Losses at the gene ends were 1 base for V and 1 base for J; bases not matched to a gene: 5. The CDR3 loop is CASSQGPAGRTDTQYF. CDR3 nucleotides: TGCGCCAGCAGCCAAGGTCCAGCGGGGCGCACAGATACGCAGTATTTT.